This entry lists 26 T cell receptor beta chains sequenced from one sample in a study of cytomegalovirus exposure and HLA in healthy donors. A multiplex PCR was run with 60 Vbeta primers and 13 Jbeta primers. Here immunoSEQ multiplex PCR was the method, and the copy in TCRdb shows in-frame clones only, minus some. The repertoire holds hundreds of thousands of clones, roughly 80% seen once, with around 3.9% in the top ten. Source material: PBMCs. The source of these receptors is a male donor in good health and CMV-seronegative.

Concerning this clone itself: At one end the junction does not follow the germline gene, possibly because of a read error. This chain uses TRBV7-9 with TRBJ1-4, with D tentatively TRBD1 (5 bases). This CDR3 has 17 amino acids. Germline loops: CDR1 SEHNR, CDR2 FQNEAQ (reference sequence). Here the CDR3 reads CSSSLGVFGGLVEKLFF. CDR3 DNA: TGTTCCAGCAGCTTAGGAGTATTTGGGGGGTTGGTTGAAAAACTGTTTTTT.

The CDR3 region is CASSSQGGGARANYGYTF. For the CDR3, the DNA is TGTGCCAGCAGCTCACAAGGAGGGGGGGCGCGGGCTAACTATGGCTACACCTTC. The V and J genes are TRBV7-2 and TRBJ1-2; tentative D call: TRBD1 (6 bases). Germline V lookup: CDR1 SGHTA, CDR2 FQGNSA. The V end was cut by 4 bases, the J end by 0 bases, with 21 bases between. The CDR3 has 18 amino acids.

This chain connects TRBV9 to TRBJ1-2; D possibly corresponds to TRBD1 (5 bases). In germline, CDR1 is SGDLS, CDR2 YYNGEE. This CDR3 is built from 13 residues. V was pared by 4 bases and J by 7 bases, with 14 bases between. The CDR3 sequence is CASSLEGPVGYTF. The DNA of the CDR3 is TGTGCCAGCAGCCTAGAGGGGCCGGTTGGCTACACCTTC.

In DNA form, the CDR3 reads TGTGCCAGCCGGACAGCTTTCACAGATACGCAGTATTTT. This gives the protein CASRTAFTDTQYF. This chain joins TRBV2 and TRBJ2-3; possible D gene TRBD1, 6 bases. The germline CDR1 and CDR2 sequences are SNHLY and FYNNEI. The V end lost 8 bases, the J end lost 2 bases, and 11 bases lay between the germline ends. This CDR3 contains 13 residues.

For the CDR3, the DNA is TGTGCCATCCTAGACAGTCTCTACAATGAGCAGTTCTTC. Protein sequence: CAILDSLYNEQFF. The chain combines TRBV10-3 with TRBJ2-1, with TRBD1 as a possible D gene (5 bases). V shed 8 bases and J shed 3 bases, with 11 bases lying between them. The CDR3 has 13 residues. Germline CDR1 is ENHRY and CDR2 is SYGVKD.

The chain links TRBV29-1 to TRBJ2-1; no reliable D call. CDR1 is SQVTM, CDR2 ANQGSEA, per germline. Trimming shortened V by 2 bases and J by 10 bases, and 6 bases separated the two germline ends. This CDR3 region has 10 residues. CDR3 region: CSVETQEQFF. In DNA form, the CDR3 reads TGCAGCGTTGAAACCCAGGAGCAGTTCTTC.

The rearrangement joins TRBV28 to TRBJ2-7; possibly TRBD1 for D (5 bases). This CDR3 comprises 16 residues. Looked up from germline, CDR1 is MDHEN and CDR2 is SYDVKM. The V and J ends lost 5 bases and 2 bases respectively, with 19 bases between them. The CDR3 DNA follows: TGTGCCAGCAGTCCGTTGGCACTACAGGTGACCTACGAGCAGTACTTC. Protein sequence: CASSPLALQVTYEQYF.

The chain carries TRBV9 and TRBJ2-7; TRBD2 matches at 7 bases. V gave up 3 bases and J gave up 3 bases; unmatched junction bases: 9. Germline lookup yields CDR1 SGDLS and CDR2 YYNGEE. The CDR3 sequence is 15 residues long. The CDR3 loop is CASSATGGEGYEQYF. In DNA, the CDR3 is TGTGCCAGCAGCGCCACCGGAGGGGAGGGCTACGAGCAGTACTTC.

The rearrangement links TRBV9 to TRBJ2-2; a weak D match, TRBD2 (6 bases). Trimming stripped 0 bases from V and 4 bases from J, with 10 bases between. Germline V gene sequence: CDR1 SGDLS, CDR2 YYNGEE. CDR3 size: 15 residues. CDR3 bases: TGTGCCAGCAGCGTAGTCTGGAGGGGCACCGGGGAGCTGTTTTTT. Its protein is CASSVVWRGTGELFF.

The rearrangement links TRBV12-5 to TRBJ1-2; D gene uncertain. The V and J ends lost 1 base and 3 bases respectively, with 6 bases between them. Germline CDR1 LGHNT, CDR2 FRNRAP. The CDR3 has 13 residues. The CDR3 nucleotides read TGTGCTAGTGGTTTGGGTCCTGACTATGGCTACACCTTC. This sequence encodes CASGLGPDYGYTF.

This chain joins TRBV27 and TRBJ2-5, with D perhaps matching TRBD1 (7 bases). The J call may be in error: the DNA end matches TRBJ2-7 better. In germline, CDR1 is MNHEY, CDR2 SMNVEV (reference sequence). This CDR3 has 15 residues. The CDR3 sequence is CASRSWGDSSYEQYF. In DNA form, the CDR3 reads TGTGCCAGCAGGTCATGGGGGGACAGCTCCTACGAGCAGTACTTC.

This chain connects TRBV5-1 to TRBJ1-2; TRBD1 agrees at 7 bases. The CDR3 runs 16 residues. The ends lost 0 bases at V and 7 bases at J; junction bases unmatched: 12. Germline V CDR1 and CDR2: SGHRS, YFSETQ. CDR3 coding DNA: TGCGCCAGCAGCTTGGAACGGTGGGGGACAGAAAGTGGCTACACCTTC. Its translation: CASSLERWGTESGYTF.

This sequence joins TRBV19 and TRBJ2-2; D unclear. The length of the CDR3 is 14 residues. Trimming removed 4 bases at V and 6 bases at J, with 12 bases between. Germline V CDR1 and CDR2: LNHDA, SQIVND (reference sequence). DNA of the CDR3: TGTGCCAGTAGTACCCCAGCAGAGGCCGGGGAGCTGTTTTTT. This encodes CASSTPAEAGELFF.

The chain recombines TRBV29-1 with TRBJ2-6; the match to TRBD1 covers 9 bases. With 6 bases clipped from V and 0 bases from J, the junction kept 6 bases outside the gene matches. The CDR3 extends over 16 amino acids. CDR1 and CDR2 from the germline V gene are SQVTM and ANQGSEA. The CDR3 DNA reads TGCAGCGTACCCGGGACAGGGAGCTCTGGGGCCAACGTCCTGACTTTC. This translates into CSVPGTGSSGANVLTF. Supplemented by reference TRBV29-1 and TRBJ2-6, the full variable domain reads SAVISQKPSRDICQRGTSLTIQCQVDSQVTMMFWYRQQPGQSLTLIATANQGSEATYESGFVIDKFPISRPNLTFSTLTVSNMSPEDSSIYLCSVPGTGSSGANVLTFGAGSRLTVL.

V and J are TRBV27 and TRBJ2-7; 9 nucleotides agree with TRBD1. V dropped 5 bases and J dropped 5; count of bases not matched to a gene: 10. The germline V gene encodes CDR1 MNHEY and CDR2 SMNVEV (reference sequence). The CDR3 covers 15 residues. The CDR3 coding sequence is TGTGCCAGCAGTCTCCAAGGACAGGGGATCGACGAGCAGTACTTC. As protein: CASSLQGQGIDEQYF.

This chain links TRBV9 with TRBJ2-1; 12 bases map to TRBD2. Germline V gene sequence: CDR1 SGDLS, CDR2 YYNGEE. The CDR3 consists of 15 residues. J gave up 7 bases and V 6 bases, and 8 bases lay outside the gene matches. The CDR3 DNA sequence: TGTGCCAGCACCCCTAGCGGGAGGGCCGAAAATGAGCAGTTCTTC. It is translated as CASTPSGRAENEQFF.

The CDR3 DNA reads as TGCGCCAGCAGCGTAATCCAGGGTGGGGCCCTCCACTTT. Translating gives CASSVIQGGALHF. The chain is built from TRBV5-1 and TRBJ1-6, with D maybe TRBD1 (5 bases). V was shortened by 4 bases and J by 14 bases, with 16 bases between the two germline ends. The CDR3 is 13 residues long. CDR1 and CDR2 (germline): SGHRS, YFSETQ.

This rearrangement joins TRBV9 to TRBJ1-6; D not certain. This CDR3 is built from 14 residues. Trimming cost V 4 bases and J 8 bases, with 13 bases left between them. CDR1 and CDR2 from the germline V gene are SGDLS and YYNGEE. The CDR3 reads CASSTVTGDSPLHF. The CDR3 DNA is TGTGCCAGCAGCACGGTGACGGGTGATTCACCCCTCCACTTT. The variable domain in full, completed from reference TRBV9 and TRBJ1-6, reads DSGVTQTPKHLITATGQRVTLRCSPRSGDLSVYWYQQSLDQGLQFLIQYYNGEERAKGNILERFSAQQFPDLHSELNLSSLELGDSALYFCASSTVTGDSPLHFGNGTRLTVT.

The gene calls are TRBV4-2 and TRBJ2-3; weak D call: TRBD2 (5 bases). Trimming removed 3 bases from V and 5 bases from J, with 12 bases in between. Germline V gene lookup returns CDR1 LGHNA and CDR2 YNFKEQ. The CDR3 has 14 amino acids. CDR3 residues: CASSQASRGDTQYF. CDR3 nucleotide sequence: TGTGCCAGCAGCCAGGCCTCCCGGGGAGATACGCAGTATTTT.

This chain connects TRBV18 to TRBJ1-1; D unclear. Germline lookup yields CDR1 KGHSH and CDR2 LQKENI. The CDR3 totals 13 residues. Trimming pared 3 bases from V and 8 bases from J, leaving 13 bases between. As DNA, the CDR3 is TGTGCCAGCTCACCCGACCAGACACTGGAAGCTTTCTTT. The encoded protein is CASSPDQTLEAFF.

This clone appeared a few times. Other DNA sequences within the sample encode an identical CDR3. The V call is TRBV5-1, the J call TRBJ2-7; 12 positions agree with TRBD2. This CDR3 region has 16 residues. Germline V lookup: CDR1 SGHRS, CDR2 YFSETQ. V trimming: 5 bases; J trimming: 3 bases; junction bases outside the gene matches: 9. The CDR3 coding sequence is TGCGCCAGCAGGAGGGGGACTAGCGGGTTGCTCTACGAGCAGTACTTC. Encoded protein: CASRRGTSGLLYEQYF. Using reference TRBV5-1 and TRBJ2-7 for the parts outside the CDR3, the full variable domain is KAGVTQTPRYLIKTRGQQVTLSCSPISGHRSVSWYQQTPGQGLQFLFEYFSETQRNKGNFPGRFSGRQFSNSRSEMNVSTLELGDSALYLCASRRGTSGLLYEQYFGPGTRLTVT.

This clone was seen a few times. The rearrangement links TRBV27 to TRBJ1-4; TRBD1 agrees at 8 bases. Germline V gene sequence: CDR1 MNHEY, CDR2 SMNVEV (reference sequence). J was trimmed by 5 bases and V by 5 bases; bases with no gene match: 7. This CDR3 contains 15 residues. The CDR3 DNA reads TGTGCCAGCAGTCCTGGGACAGGACTAAATGAAAAACTGTTTTTT. It is translated as CASSPGTGLNEKLFF.

This clone occurred a few times. This chain uses TRBV10-3 with TRBJ2-7, with TRBD2 identical over 8 bases. The V segment lost 5 bases and the J segment 2 bases; nucleotides outside the gene matches: 11. Germline V gene lookup returns CDR1 ENHRY and CDR2 SYGVKD. The CDR3 extends over 16 amino acids. In DNA form, the CDR3 reads TGTGCCATCAGTCCAAATAGCGGGACTTATACCTACGAGCAGTACTTC. This gives the protein CAISPNSGTYTYEQYF.

This sequence joins TRBV18 and TRBJ2-5; D remains unclear. The V and J ends lost 0 bases and 5 bases respectively, with 7 bases between them. This CDR3 spans 13 amino acids. Germline assignment: CDR1 KGHSH and CDR2 LQKENI. The CDR3 is CASSPPSSETQYF. CDR3 sequence (DNA): TGTGCCAGCTCACCACCTAGCTCGGAGACCCAGTACTTC. Variable domain in full (rest from reference TRBV18 and TRBJ2-5): NAGVMQNPRHLVRRRGQEARLRCSPMKGHSHVYWYRQLPEEGLKFMVYLQKENIIDESGMPKERFSAEFPKEGPSILRIQQVVRGDSAAYFCASSPPSSETQYFGPGTRLLVL.

The chain uses TRBV30 and TRBJ1-2; possible D gene TRBD1, 6 bases. The CDR3 is 13 amino acids. With 4 bases removed from V and 5 bases from J, the gap between germline ends came to 14 bases. CDR1 is GTSNPN, CDR2 SVGIG, per germline (reference sequence). The CDR3 bases are TGTGCCTGGACTAGTACAGGGCAATATGGCTACACCTTC. Translating it yields CAWTSTGQYGYTF.

The table lists this clone with a count of one. The chain's CDR3 is CASSTTAANTGELFF. CDR3 DNA: TGTGCCAGTAGTACGACAGCCGCGAACACCGGGGAGCTGTTTTTT. The rearrangement uses TRBV19 and TRBJ2-2; a possible D gene is TRBD1 (5 bases). The CDR3 totals 15 residues. V gave up 4 bases and J gave up 0 bases, with 9 bases separating them. The V gene's germline CDR1 is LNHDA and CDR2 SQIVND (reference sequence).